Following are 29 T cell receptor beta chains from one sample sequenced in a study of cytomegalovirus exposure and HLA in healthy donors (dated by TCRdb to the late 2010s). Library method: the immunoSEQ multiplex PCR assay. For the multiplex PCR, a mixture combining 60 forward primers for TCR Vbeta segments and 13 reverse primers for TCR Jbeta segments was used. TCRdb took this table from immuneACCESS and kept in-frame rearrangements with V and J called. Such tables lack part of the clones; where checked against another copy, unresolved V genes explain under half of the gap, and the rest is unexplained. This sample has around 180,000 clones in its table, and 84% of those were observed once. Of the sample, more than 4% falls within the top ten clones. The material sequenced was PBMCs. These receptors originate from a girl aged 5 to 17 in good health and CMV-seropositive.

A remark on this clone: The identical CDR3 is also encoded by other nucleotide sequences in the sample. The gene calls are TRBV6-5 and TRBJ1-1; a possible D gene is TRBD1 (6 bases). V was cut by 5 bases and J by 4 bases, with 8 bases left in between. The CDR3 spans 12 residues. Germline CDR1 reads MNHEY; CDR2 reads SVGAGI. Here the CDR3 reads CASSRGGTEAFF. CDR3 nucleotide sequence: TGTGCCAGCAGTAGAGGGGGCACTGAAGCTTTCTTT.

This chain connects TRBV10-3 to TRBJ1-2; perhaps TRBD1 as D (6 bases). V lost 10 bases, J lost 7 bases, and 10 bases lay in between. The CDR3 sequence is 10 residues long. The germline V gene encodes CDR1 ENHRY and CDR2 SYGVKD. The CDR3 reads CAKTGSGYTF. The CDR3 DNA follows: TGTGCCAAAACAGGGAGTGGCTACACCTTC.

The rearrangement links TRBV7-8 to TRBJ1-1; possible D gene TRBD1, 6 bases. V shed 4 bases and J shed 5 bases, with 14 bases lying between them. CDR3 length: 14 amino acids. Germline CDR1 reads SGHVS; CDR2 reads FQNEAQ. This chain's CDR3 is CASSYRVSNTEAFF. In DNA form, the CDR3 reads TGTGCCAGCAGCTACAGGGTCAGTAATACTGAAGCTTTCTTT.

CDR3: CASSLVAGGSNIQYF. CDR3 bases: TGCGCCAGCAGCTTGGTAGCGGGGGGCTCAAACATTCAGTACTTC. This chain uses TRBV5-1 with TRBJ2-4; 10 nucleotides match TRBD2. This CDR3 comprises 15 residues. Germline assignment: CDR1 SGHRS and CDR2 YFSETQ. The V and J ends lost 0 bases and 6 bases, in that order; junction bases with no gene match: 3.

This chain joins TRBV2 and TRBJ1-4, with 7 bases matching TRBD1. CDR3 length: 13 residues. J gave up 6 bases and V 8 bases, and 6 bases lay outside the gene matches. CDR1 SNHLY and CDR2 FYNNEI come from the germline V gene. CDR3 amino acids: CASAGTEDEKLFF. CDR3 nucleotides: TGTGCCAGCGCCGGGACAGAAGATGAAAAACTGTTTTTT.

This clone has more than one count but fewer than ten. The DNA of the CDR3 is TGTGCCAGCAGTGAAGGACAGGTTGCCTACGAGCAGTACTTC. It is translated as CASSEGQVAYEQYF. V is TRBV6-1 and J is TRBJ2-5, with a possible D match to TRBD1 (6 bases). The J call may be incorrect, as the DNA end agrees better with TRBJ2-7. The CDR3 loop spans 14 amino acids. Per the germline V gene, CDR1 is MNHNS and CDR2 is SASEGT.

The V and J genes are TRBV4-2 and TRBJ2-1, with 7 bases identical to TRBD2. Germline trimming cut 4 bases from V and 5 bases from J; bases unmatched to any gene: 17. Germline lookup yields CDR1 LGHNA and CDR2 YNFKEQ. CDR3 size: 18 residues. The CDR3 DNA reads TGTGCCAGCAGCCTTGCTGCGAGTGGGCTCCTAGCGGACAATGAGCAGTTCTTC. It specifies CASSLAASGLLADNEQFF.

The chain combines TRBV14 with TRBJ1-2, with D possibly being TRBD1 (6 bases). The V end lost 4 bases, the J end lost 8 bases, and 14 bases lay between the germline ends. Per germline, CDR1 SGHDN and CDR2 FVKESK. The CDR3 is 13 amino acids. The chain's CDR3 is CASSPIRGGGYTF. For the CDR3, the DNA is TGTGCCAGCAGCCCGATCAGGGGTGGAGGCTACACCTTC.

The CDR3 DNA sequence: TGTGCCAGCAGCCGCGGGGAGACCTACGAGCAGTACTTC. Amino acid sequence: CASSRGETYEQYF. The chain joins TRBV11-3 to TRBJ2-7, with TRBD2 as a possible D gene (6 bases). CDR3 size: 13 residues. Germline-derived CDR1 and CDR2 are SGHNT and YENEEA. V was shortened by 5 bases and J by 2 bases, with 10 bases between the two germline ends.

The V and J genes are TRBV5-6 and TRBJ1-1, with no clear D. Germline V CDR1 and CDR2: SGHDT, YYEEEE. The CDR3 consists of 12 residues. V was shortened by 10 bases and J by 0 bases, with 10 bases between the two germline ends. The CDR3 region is CASGYMNTEAFF. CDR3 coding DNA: TGTGCCTCGGGGTACATGAACACTGAAGCTTTCTTT.

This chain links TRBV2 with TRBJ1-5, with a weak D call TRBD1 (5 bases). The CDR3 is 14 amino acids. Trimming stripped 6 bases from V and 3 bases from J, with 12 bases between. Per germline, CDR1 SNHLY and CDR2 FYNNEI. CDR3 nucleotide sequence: TGTGCCAGCAGGCGGGGCTCCTACAATCAGCCCCAGCATTTT. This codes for CASRRGSYNQPQHF. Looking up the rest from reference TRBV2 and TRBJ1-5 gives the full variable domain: EPEVTQTPSHQVTQMGQEVILRCVPISNHLYFYWYRQILGQKVEFLVSFYNNEISEKSEIFDDQFSVERPDGSNFTLKIRSTKLEDSAMYFCASRRGSYNQPQHFGDGTRLSIL.

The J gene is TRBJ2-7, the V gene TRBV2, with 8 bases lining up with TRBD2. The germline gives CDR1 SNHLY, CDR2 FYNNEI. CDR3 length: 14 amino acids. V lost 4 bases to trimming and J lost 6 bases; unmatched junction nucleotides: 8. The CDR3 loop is CASSVLAGTGEQYF. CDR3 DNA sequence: TGTGCCAGCAGTGTTTTAGCGGGGACGGGCGAGCAGTACTTC.

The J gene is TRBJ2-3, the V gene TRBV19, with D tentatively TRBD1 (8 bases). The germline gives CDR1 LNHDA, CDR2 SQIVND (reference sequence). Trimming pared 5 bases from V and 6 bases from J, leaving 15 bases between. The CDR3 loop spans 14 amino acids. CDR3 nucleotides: TGTGCCAGTAGTTGGACAGGGAGGGGGGATACGCAGTATTTT. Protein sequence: CASSWTGRGDTQYF.

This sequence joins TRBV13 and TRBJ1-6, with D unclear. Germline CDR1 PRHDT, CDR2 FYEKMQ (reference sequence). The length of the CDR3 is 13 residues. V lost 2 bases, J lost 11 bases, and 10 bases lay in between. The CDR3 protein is CASSLSGIAPLHF. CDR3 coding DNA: TGTGCCAGCAGCTTATCCGGGATAGCACCCCTCCACTTT.

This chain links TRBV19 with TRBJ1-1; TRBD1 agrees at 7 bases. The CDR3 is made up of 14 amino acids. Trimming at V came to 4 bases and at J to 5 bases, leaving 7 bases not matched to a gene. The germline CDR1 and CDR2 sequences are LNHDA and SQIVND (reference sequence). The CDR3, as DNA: TGTGCCAGTAGTACCAGGACAGGAAGGACTGAAGCTTTCTTT. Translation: CASSTRTGRTEAFF.

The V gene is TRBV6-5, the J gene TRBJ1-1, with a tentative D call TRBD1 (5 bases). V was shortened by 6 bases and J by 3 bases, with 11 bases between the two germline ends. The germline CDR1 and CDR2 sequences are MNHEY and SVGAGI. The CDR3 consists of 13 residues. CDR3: CASRRGRDTEAFF. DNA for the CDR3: TGTGCCAGCAGAAGGGGCAGGGACACTGAAGCTTTCTTT.

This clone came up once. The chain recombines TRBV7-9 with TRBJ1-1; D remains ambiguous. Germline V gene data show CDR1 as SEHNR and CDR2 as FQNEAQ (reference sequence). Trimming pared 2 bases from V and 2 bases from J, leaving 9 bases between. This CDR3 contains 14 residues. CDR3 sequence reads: CASSLSSINTEAFF. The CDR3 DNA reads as TGTGCCAGCAGCTTATCAAGCATAAACACTGAAGCTTTCTTT. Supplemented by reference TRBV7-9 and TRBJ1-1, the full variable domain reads DTGVSQNPRHKITKRGQNVTFRCDPISEHNRLYWYRQTLGQGPEFLTYFQNEAQLEKSRLLSDRFSAERPKGSFSTLEIQRTEQGDSAMYLCASSLSSINTEAFFGQGTRLTVV.

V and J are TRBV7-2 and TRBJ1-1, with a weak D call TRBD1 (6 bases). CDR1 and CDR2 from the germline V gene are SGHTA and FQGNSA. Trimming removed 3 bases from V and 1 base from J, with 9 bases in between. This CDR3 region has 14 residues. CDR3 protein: CASSLRGANTEAFF. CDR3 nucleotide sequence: TGTGCCAGCAGCTTGCGGGGGGCGAACACTGAAGCTTTCTTT.

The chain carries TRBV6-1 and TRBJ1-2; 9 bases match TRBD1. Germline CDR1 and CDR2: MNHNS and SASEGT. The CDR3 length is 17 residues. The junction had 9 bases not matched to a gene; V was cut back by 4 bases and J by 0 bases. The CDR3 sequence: CASSGRDRAVSNYGYTF. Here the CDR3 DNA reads TGTGCCAGCAGTGGCCGGGACAGGGCTGTCTCTAACTATGGCTACACCTTC.

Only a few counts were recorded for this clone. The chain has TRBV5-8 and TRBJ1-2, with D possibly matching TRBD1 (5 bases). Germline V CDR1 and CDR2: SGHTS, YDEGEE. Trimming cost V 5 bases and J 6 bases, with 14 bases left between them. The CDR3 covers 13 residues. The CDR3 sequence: CASRRQGRDGYTF. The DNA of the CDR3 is TGTGCCAGCAGGCGGCAGGGAAGGGATGGCTACACCTTC.

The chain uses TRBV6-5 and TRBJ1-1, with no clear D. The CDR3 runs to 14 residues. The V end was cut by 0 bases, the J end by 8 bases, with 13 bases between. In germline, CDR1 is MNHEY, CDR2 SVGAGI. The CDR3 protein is CASSYSMGGGEAFF. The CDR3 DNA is TGTGCCAGCAGTTACTCGATGGGAGGTGGCGAAGCTTTCTTT.

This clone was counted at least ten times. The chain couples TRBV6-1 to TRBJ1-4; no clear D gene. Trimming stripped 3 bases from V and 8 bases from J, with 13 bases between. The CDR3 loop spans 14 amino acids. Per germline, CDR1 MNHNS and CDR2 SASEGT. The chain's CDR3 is CASSDGVAEEKLFF. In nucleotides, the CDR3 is TGTGCCAGCAGTGATGGGGTAGCGGAGGAAAAACTGTTTTTT.

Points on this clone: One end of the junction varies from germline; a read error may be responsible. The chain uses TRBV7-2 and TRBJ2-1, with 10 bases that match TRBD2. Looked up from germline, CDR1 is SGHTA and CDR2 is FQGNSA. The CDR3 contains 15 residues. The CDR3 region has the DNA TGTGCCAGCAGCCTAGCGGGGGCGGGGGACAATGAGCAGTTCTTC. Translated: CASSLAGAGDNEQFF.

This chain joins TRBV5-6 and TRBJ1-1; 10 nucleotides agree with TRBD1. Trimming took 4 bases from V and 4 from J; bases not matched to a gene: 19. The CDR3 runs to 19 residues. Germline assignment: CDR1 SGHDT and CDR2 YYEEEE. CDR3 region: CASSRPVRETGGRSTEAFF. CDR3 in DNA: TGTGCCAGCAGCCGACCGGTGAGAGAGACAGGGGGCAGGTCCACTGAAGCTTTCTTT.

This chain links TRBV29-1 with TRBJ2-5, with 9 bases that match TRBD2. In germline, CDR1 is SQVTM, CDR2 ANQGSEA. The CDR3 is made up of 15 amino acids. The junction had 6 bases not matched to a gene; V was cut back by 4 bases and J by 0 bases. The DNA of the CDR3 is TGCAGCGTTGCTCGACTAGCGGTGAACCAAGAGACCCAGTACTTC. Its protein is CSVARLAVNQETQYF.

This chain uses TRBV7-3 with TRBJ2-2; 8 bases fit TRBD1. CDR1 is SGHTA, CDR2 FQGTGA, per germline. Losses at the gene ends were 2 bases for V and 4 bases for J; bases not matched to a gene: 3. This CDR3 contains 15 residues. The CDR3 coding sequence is TGTGCCAGCAGCTTAGGGGGACAGGTCACCGGGGAGCTGTTTTTT. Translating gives CASSLGGQVTGELFF.

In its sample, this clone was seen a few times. The CDR3: CASSQGRGAYTQYF. As DNA, the CDR3 is TGTGCCAGCAGCCAAGGCAGGGGGGCCTATACGCAGTATTTT. This chain uses TRBV4-2 with TRBJ2-3; possibly TRBD1 for D (7 bases). The CDR3 consists of 14 residues. The germline V gene has CDR1 LGHNA and CDR2 YNFKEQ. The ends were cut back, 1 base at V and 7 bases at J, with 12 bases in the middle.

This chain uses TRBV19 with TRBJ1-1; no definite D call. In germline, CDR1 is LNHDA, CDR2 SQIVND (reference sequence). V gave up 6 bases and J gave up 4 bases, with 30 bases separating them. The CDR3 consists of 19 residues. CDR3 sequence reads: CASSLFHPTGRHPTTEAFF. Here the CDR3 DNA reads TGTGCCAGTAGCCTATTCCACCCGACGGGGAGGCATCCAACCACTGAAGCTTTCTTT.

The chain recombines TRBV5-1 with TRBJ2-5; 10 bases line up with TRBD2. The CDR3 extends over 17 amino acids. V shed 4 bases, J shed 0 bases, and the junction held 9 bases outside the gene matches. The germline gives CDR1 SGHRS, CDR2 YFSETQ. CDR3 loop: CASSPHTLAGDQETQYF. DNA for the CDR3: TGCGCCAGCAGCCCCCACACCCTAGCGGGGGACCAAGAGACCCAGTACTTC.